Listed below are T cell receptor beta chains from one sample, sequenced in a study of breast tumors, draining lymph nodes, adjacent tissues. One entry per CDR3 protein, called by TCRdb with MiXCR from the multiplex PCR reads. In the table there are about 16,000 distinct CDR3 sequences, 45% of which are singletons. Sequencing was carried out using tumor-adjacent breast tissue. The receptors come from a female donor with breast cancer. Some clones in this sample may be carry-over from other donors' samples. Both conserved end residues are part of each CDR3. Each record gives: clone size, V gene, J gene, CDR3 protein. The size of a clone is reported for some rows only, either as once, few or many, or as a class for expanded clones.

clone_size: medium-sized; v_call: TRBV5-5; j_call: TRBJ1-6; cdr3_aa: CASSFGDPGNSPLHF
clone_size: many; v_call: TRBV5-1; j_call: TRBJ1-4; cdr3_aa: CASSLTTGEKLFF
clone_size: NA; v_call: TRBV12-3/TRBV12-4; j_call: TRBJ1-5; cdr3_aa: CASRGTGSNQPQHF
clone_size: NA; v_call: TRBV11-2; j_call: TRBJ2-2; cdr3_aa: CASSSGVAGELFF
clone_size: NA; v_call: TRBV2; j_call: TRBJ2-7; cdr3_aa: CASSDTPPYEQYF
clone_size: NA; v_call: TRBV20-1; j_call: TRBJ2-7; cdr3_aa: CSASTDSYEQYF
clone_size: NA; v_call: TRBV12-3/TRBV12-4; j_call: TRBJ1-3; cdr3_aa: CASTVVNTIYF
clone_size: NA; v_call: TRBV7-2; j_call: TRBJ2-7; cdr3_aa: CASSLRQYEQYF
clone_size: NA; v_call: TRBV7-2; j_call: TRBJ2-1; cdr3_aa: CASSLAGGYNEQFF
clone_size: medium-sized; v_call: TRBV5-1; j_call: TRBJ1-4; cdr3_aa: CASSPRGKSWATNEKLFF
clone_size: NA; v_call: TRBV20-1; j_call: TRBJ2-7; cdr3_aa: CSARATYEQYF
clone_size: medium-sized; v_call: TRBV7-9; j_call: TRBJ1-2; cdr3_aa: CASSLEVYGYTF
clone_size: medium-sized; v_call: TRBV20-1; j_call: TRBJ1-3; cdr3_aa: CSGQQGAENTIYF
clone_size: NA; v_call: TRBV7-3; j_call: TRBJ2-1; cdr3_aa: CASSFTGTSTYNEQFF
clone_size: NA; v_call: TRBV30; j_call: TRBJ2-7; cdr3_aa: CAWSSRGTRYDEQYF
clone_size: medium-sized; v_call: TRBV20-1; j_call: TRBJ2-1; cdr3_aa: CSARPPGTGDEQFF
clone_size: medium-sized; v_call: TRBV12-5; j_call: TRBJ1-2; cdr3_aa: CASGFAGGGYTF
clone_size: many; v_call: TRBV6-5; j_call: TRBJ2-2; cdr3_aa: CASSAKAGGANTGELFF
clone_size: medium-sized; v_call: TRBV10-3; j_call: TRBJ2-5; cdr3_aa: CAISAGLAGGAQETQYF
clone_size: NA; v_call: TRBV12-3/TRBV12-4; j_call: TRBJ2-2; cdr3_aa: CASSPHSGRGRNTGELFF